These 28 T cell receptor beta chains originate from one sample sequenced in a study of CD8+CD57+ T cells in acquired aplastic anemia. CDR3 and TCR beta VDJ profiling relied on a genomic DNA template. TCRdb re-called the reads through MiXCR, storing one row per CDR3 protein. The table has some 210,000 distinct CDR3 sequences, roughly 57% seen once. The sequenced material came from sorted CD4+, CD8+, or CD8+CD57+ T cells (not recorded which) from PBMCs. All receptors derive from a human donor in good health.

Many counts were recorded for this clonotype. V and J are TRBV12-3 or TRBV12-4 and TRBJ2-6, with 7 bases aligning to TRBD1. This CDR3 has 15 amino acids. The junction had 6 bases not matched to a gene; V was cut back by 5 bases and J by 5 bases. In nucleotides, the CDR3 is TGTGCCAGCAGTCTCAGGGGGTATAGGGCCAACGTCCTGACTTTC. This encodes CASSLRGYRANVLTF.

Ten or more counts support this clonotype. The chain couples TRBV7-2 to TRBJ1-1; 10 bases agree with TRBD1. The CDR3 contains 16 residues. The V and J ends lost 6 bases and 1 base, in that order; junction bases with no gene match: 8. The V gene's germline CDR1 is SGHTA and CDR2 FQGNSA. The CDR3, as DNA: TGTGCCAGCAGTACCGGGACAGGGGCGGAGAACACTGAAGCTTTCTTT. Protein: CASSTGTGAENTEAFF. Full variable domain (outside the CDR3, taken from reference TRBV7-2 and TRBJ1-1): GAGVSQSPSNKVTEKGKDVELRCDPISGHTALYWYRQSLGQGLEFLIYFQGNSAPDKSGLPSDRFSAERTGGSVSTLTIQRTQQEDSAVYLCASSTGTGAENTEAFFGQGTRLTVV.

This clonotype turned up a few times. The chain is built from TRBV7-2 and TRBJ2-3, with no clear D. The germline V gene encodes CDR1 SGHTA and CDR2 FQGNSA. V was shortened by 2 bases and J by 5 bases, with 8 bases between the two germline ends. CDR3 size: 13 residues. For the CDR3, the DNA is TGTGCCAGCAGCTTAAGTCCAGGAGATACGCAGTATTTT. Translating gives CASSLSPGDTQYF.

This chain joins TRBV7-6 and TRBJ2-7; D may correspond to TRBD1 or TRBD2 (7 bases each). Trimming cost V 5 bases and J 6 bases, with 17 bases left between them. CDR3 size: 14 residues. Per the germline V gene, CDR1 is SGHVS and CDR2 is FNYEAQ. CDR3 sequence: CASSPGGGRGEQYF. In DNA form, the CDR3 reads TGTGCCAGCAGCCCAGGGGGGGGGCGTGGCGAGCAGTACTTC. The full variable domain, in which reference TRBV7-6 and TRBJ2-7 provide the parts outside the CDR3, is GAGVSQSPRYKVTKRGQDVALRCDPISGHVSLYWYRQALGQGPEFLTYFNYEAQQDKSGLPNDRFSAERPEGSISTLTIQRTEQRDSAMYRCASSPGGGRGEQYFGPGTRLTVT.

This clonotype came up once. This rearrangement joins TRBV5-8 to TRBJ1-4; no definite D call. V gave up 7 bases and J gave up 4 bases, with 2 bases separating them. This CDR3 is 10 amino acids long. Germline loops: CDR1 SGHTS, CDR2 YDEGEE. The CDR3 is CASLNEKLFF. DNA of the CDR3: TGTGCCAGCCTTAATGAAAAACTGTTTTTT.

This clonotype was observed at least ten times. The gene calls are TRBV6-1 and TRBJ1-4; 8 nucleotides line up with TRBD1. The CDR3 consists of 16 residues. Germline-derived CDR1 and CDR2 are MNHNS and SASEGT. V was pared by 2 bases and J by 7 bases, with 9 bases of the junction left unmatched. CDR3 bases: TGTGCCAGCAGTGAATGGGCCTCAGGGGGCGGTGAAAAACTGTTTTTT. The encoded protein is CASSEWASGGGEKLFF.

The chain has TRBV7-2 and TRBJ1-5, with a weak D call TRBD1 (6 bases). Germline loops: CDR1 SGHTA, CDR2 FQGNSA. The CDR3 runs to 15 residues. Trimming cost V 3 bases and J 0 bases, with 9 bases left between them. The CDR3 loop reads CASSFRDTSNQPQHF. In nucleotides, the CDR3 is TGTGCCAGCAGCTTCCGGGACACTAGCAATCAGCCCCAGCATTTT.

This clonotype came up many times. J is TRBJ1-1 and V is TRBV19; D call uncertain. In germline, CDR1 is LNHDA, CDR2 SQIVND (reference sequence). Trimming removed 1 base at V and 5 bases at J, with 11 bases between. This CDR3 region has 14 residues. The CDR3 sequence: CASSIAPWGTEAFF. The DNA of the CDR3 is TGTGCCAGTAGTATAGCGCCATGGGGTACTGAAGCTTTCTTT.

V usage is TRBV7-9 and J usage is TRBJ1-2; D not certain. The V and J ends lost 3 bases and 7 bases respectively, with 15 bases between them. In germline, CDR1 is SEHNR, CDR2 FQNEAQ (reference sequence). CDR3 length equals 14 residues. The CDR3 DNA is TGTGCCAGCAGCTTTGTGGGGAGGGCAGCTGGCTACACCTTC. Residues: CASSFVGRAAGYTF. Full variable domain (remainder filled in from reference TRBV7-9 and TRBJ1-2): DTGVSQNPRHKITKRGQNVTFRCDPISEHNRLYWYRQTLGQGPEFLTYFQNEAQLEKSRLLSDRFSAERPKGSFSTLEIQRTEQGDSAMYLCASSFVGRAAGYTFGSGTRLTVV.

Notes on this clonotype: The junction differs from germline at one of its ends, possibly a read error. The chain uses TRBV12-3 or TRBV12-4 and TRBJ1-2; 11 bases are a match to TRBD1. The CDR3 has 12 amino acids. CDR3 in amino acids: CASTIDRTGGYF. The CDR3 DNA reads TGTGCCAGCACCATTGATCGGACAGGGGGCTACTTC.

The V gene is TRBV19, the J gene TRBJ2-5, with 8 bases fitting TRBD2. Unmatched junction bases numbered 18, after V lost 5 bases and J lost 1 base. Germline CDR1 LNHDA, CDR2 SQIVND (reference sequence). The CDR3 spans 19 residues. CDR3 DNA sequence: TGTGCCAGTAGTCCCAACCACGGGGGGGGCGAATCCTTCCAAGAGACCCAGTACTTC. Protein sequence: CASSPNHGGGESFQETQYF.

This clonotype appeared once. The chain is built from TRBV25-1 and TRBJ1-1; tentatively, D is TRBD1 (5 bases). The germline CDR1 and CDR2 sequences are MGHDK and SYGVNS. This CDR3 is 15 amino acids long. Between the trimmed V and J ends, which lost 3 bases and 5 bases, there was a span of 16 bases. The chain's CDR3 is CASSDITQRGTEAFF. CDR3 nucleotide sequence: TGTGCCAGCAGTGACATCACTCAACGGGGGACTGAAGCTTTCTTT.

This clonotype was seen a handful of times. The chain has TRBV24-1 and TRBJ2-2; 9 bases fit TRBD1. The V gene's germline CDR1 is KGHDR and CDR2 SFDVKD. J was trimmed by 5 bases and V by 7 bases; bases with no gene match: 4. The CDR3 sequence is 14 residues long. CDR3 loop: CATSRDRVTGELFF. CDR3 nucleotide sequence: TGTGCCACCAGCCGGGACAGGGTTACCGGGGAGCTGTTTTTT.

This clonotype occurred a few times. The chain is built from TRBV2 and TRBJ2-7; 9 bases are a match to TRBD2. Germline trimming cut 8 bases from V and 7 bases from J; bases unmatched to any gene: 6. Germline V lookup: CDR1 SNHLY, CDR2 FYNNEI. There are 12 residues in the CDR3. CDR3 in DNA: TGTGCCAGCCTTGGACTAGCGATTGAGCAGTACTTC. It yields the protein CASLGLAIEQYF.

CDR3: CATSDSTRASTGELFF. CDR3 nucleotides: TGTGCCACCAGTGATTCCACCAGGGCGAGCACCGGGGAGCTGTTTTTT. The chain couples TRBV24-1 to TRBJ2-2; tentative D call: TRBD1 (5 bases). Trimming shortened V by 2 bases and J by 4 bases, and 13 bases separated the two germline ends. Germline V gene sequence: CDR1 KGHDR, CDR2 SFDVKD. This CDR3 is built from 16 residues.

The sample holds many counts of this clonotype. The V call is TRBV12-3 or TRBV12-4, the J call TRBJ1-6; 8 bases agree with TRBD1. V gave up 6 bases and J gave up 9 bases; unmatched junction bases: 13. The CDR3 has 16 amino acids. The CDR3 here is CASSSILRQGSSPLHF. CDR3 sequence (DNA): TGTGCCAGCAGCTCCATCCTTCGACAGGGGAGTTCACCCCTCCACTTT.

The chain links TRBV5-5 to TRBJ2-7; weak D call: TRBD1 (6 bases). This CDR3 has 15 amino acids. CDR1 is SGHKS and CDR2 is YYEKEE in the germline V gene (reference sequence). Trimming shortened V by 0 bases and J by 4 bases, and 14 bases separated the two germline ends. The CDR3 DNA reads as TGTGCCAGCAGCTTGGCTTATCGGACAGAGTACGAGCAGTACTTC. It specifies CASSLAYRTEYEQYF.

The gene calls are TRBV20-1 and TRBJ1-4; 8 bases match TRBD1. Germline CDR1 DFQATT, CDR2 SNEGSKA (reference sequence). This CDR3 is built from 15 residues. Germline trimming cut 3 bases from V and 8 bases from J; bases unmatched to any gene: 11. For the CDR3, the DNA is TGCAGTGCTAGCTTGAGGCAGGGGGCTAGGGAAAAACTGTTTTTT. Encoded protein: CSASLRQGAREKLFF.

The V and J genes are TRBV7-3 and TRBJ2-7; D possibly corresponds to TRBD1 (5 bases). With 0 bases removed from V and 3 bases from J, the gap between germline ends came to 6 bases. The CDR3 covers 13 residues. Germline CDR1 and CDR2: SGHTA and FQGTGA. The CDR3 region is CASSLTTDYEQYF. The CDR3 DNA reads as TGTGCCAGCAGCTTAACGACAGACTACGAGCAGTACTTC.

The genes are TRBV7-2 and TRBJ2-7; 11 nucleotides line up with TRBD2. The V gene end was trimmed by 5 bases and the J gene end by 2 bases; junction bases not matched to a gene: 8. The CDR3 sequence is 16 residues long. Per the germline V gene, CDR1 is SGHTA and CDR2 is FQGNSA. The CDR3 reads CASSPTSGSGTYEQYF. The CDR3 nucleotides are TGTGCCAGCAGCCCAACTAGCGGGAGCGGCACCTACGAGCAGTACTTC.

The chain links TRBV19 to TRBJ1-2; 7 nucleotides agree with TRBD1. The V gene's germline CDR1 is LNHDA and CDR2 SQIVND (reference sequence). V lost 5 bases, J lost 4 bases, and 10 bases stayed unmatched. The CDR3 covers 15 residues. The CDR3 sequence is CASSGLRQGGYGYTF. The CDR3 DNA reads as TGTGCCAGTAGTGGGCTAAGACAGGGCGGCTATGGCTACACCTTC.

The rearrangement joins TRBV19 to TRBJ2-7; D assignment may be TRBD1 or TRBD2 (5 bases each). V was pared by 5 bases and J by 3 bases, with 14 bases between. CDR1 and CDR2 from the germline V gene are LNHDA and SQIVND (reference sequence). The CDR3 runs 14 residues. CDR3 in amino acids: CASSPHGGLYEQYF. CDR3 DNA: TGTGCCAGTAGTCCCCATGGGGGTCTCTACGAGCAGTACTTC. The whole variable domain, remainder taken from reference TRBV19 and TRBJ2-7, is DGGITQSPKYLFRKEGQNVTLSCEQNLNHDAMYWYRQDPGQGLRLIYYSQIVNDFQKGDIAEGYSVSREKKESFPLTVTSAQKNPTAFYLCASSPHGGLYEQYFGPGTRLTVT.

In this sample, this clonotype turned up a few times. The CDR3 spells CAISELGSVSGYTF. CDR3 sequence (DNA): TGTGCCATCAGTGAGCTGGGCAGTGTTTCTGGCTACACCTTC. The chain joins TRBV10-3 to TRBJ1-2; D is ambiguous. V lost 2 bases, J lost 7 bases, and 14 bases lay in between. The CDR3 sequence is 14 residues long. CDR1 ENHRY and CDR2 SYGVKD come from the germline V gene.

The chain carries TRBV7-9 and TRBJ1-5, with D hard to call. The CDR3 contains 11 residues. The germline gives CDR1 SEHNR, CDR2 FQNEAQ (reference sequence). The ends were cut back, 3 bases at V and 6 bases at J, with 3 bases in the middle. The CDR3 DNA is TGTGCCAGCAGCTTGCCTCAGCCCCAGCATTTT. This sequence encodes CASSLPQPQHF.

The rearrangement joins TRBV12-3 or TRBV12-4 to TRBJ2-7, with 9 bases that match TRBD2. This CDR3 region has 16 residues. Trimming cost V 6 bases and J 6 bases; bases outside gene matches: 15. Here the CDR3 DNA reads TGTGCCAGCAGCCTATACCCGGGACTAGCAGGCGGCGAGCAGTACTTC. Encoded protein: CASSLYPGLAGGEQYF.

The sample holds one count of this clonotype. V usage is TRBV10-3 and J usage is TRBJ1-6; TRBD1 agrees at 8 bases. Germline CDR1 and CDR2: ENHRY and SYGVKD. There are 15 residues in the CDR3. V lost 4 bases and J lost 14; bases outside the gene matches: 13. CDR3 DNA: TGTGCCATCAGTGGCAGGGGGCGGGAATATGCTACCCTCCACTTT. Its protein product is CAISGRGREYATLHF.

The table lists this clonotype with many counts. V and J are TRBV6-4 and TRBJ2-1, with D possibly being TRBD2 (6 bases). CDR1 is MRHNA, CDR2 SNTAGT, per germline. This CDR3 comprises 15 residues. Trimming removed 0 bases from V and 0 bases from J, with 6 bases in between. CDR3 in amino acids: CASSDSSGSYNEQFF. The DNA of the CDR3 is TGTGCCAGCAGTGACTCTAGCGGCTCCTACAATGAGCAGTTCTTC.

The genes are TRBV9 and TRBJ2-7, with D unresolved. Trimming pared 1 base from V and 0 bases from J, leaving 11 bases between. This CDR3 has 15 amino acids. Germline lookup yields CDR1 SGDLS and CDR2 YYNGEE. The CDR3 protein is CASSVNFDGSYEQYF. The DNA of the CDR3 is TGTGCCAGCAGCGTAAATTTCGATGGCTCCTACGAGCAGTACTTC.